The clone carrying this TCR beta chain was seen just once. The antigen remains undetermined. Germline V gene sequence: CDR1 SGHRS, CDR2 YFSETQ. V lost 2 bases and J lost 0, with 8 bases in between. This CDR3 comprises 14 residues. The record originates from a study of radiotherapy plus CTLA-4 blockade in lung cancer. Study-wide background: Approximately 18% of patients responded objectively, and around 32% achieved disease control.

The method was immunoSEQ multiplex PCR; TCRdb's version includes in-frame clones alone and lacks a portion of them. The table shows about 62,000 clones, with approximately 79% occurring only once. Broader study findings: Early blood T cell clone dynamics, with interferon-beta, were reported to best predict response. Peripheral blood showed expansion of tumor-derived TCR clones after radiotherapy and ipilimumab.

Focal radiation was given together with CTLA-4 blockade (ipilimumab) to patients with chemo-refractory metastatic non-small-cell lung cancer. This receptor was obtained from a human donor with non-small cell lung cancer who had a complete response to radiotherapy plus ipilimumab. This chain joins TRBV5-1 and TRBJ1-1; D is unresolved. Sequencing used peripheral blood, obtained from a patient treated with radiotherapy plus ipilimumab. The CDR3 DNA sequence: TGCGCCAGCAGCTTTTCGGGGATGAACACTGAAGCTTTCTTT. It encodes CASSFSGMNTEAFF.